This TCR beta chain was obtained from a study of control samples from healthy donors and cancer patients. The method was immunoSEQ multiplex PCR; TCRdb's version includes in-frame clones alone and lacks a portion of them. This sample has over 100,000 clones, with around 92% found just once. The germline V gene encodes CDR1 LNHDA and CDR2 SQIVND (reference sequence). Trimming left V 2 bases short and J 13 bases short, with 15 bases between. The CDR3 consists of 14 residues. The receptor was derived from a woman between 45 and 65 years old in good health. The chain employs TRBV19 and TRBJ1-6, with D unresolved. The specimen sequenced was blood. CDR3 nucleotides: TGTGCCAGTAGTATAAGGAGTCCGTCGGGGCCCCTCCACTTT. Its translation: CASSIRSPSGPLHF.